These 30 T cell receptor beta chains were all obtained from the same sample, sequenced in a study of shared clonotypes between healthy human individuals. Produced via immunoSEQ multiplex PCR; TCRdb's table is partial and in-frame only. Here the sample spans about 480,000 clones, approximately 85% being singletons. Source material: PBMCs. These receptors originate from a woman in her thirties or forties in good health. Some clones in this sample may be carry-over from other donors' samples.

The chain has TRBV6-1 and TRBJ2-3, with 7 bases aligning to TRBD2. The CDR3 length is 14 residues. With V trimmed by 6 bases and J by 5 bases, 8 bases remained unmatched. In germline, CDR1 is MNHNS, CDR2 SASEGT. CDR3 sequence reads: CASSLGRELDTQYF. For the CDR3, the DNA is TGTGCCAGCAGCCTTGGGCGGGAGTTAGATACGCAGTATTTT.

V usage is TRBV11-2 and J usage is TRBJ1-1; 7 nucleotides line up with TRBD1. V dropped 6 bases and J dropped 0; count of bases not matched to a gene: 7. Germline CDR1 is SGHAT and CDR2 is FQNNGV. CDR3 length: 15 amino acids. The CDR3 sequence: CASRLIRGVNTEAFF. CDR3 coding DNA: TGTGCCAGCAGGCTAATCAGGGGGGTGAACACTGAAGCTTTCTTT.

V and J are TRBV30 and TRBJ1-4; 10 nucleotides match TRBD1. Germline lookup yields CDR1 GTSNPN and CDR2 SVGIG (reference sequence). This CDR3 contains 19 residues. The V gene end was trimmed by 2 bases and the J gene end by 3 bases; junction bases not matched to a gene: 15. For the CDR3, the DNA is TGTGCCTGGAGTCTTTCCCGGGACAGGGGCCTTAGGGCTAATGAAAAACTGTTTTTT. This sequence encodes CAWSLSRDRGLRANEKLFF.

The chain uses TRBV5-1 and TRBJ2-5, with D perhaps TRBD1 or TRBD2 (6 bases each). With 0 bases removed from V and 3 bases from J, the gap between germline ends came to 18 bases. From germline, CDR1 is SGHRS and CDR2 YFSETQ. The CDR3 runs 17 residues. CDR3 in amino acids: CASSLGGGGSAKETQYF. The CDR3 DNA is TGCGCCAGCAGCTTGGGAGGGGGAGGCTCGGCCAAAGAGACCCAGTACTTC.

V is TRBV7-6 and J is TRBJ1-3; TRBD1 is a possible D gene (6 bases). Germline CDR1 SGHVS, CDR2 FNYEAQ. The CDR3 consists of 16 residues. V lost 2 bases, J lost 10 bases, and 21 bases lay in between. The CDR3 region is CASSLPVDRKSRTIYF. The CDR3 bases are TGTGCCAGCAGCTTACCGGTGGACAGAAAGTCGCGGACCATATATTTT.

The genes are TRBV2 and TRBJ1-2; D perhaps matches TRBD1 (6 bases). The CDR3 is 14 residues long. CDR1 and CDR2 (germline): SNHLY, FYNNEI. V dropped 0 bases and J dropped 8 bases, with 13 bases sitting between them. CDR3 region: CASSEARAGEGYTF. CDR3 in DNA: TGTGCCAGCAGTGAAGCCAGGGCAGGGGAGGGCTACACCTTC.

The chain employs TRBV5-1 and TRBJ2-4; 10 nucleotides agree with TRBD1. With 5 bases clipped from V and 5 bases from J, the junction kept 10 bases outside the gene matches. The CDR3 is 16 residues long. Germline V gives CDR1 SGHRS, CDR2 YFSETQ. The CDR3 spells CASSIRQGARENIQYF. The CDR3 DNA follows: TGCGCCAGCAGTATTCGACAGGGGGCGAGGGAAAACATTCAGTACTTC.

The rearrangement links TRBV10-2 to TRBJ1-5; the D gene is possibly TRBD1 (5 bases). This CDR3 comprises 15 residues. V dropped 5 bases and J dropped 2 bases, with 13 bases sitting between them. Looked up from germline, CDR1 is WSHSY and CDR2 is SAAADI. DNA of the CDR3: TGCGCCAGCAGTCCCGACAGTTTGGGCAATCAGCCCCAGCATTTT. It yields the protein CASSPDSLGNQPQHF.

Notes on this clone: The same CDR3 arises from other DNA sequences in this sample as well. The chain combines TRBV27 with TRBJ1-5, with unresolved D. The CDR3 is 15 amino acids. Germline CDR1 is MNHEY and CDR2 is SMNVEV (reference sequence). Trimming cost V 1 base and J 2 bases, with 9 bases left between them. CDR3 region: CASSLLGGGNQPQHF. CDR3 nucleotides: TGTGCCAGCAGTTTATTGGGTGGGGGCAATCAGCCCCAGCATTTT.

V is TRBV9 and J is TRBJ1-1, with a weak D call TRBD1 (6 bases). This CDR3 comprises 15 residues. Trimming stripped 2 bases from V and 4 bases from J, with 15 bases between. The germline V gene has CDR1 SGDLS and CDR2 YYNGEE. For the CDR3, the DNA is TGTGCCAGCAGCGTGGGGCAGGGGTATGGCACTGAAGCTTTCTTT. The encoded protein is CASSVGQGYGTEAFF.

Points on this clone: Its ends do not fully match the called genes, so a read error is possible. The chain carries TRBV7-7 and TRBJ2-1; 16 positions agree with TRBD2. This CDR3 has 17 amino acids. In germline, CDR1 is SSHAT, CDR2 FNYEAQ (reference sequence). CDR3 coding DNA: TGTGCTAGCAGCCTCGGGACTAGCGGGAGGGCCTACAATGAGCAGTTCTTC. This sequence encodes CASSLGTSGRAYNEQFF.

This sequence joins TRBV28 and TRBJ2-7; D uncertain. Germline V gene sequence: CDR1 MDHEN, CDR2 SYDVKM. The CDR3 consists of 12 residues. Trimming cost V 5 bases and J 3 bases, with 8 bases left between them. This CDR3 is CASSRKYYEQYF. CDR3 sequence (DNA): TGTGCCAGCAGTCGTAAGTACTACGAGCAGTACTTC.

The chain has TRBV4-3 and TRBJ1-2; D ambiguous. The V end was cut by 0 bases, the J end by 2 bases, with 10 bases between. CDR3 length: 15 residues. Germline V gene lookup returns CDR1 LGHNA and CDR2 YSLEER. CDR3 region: CASSQDWNGNYGYTF. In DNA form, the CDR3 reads TGCGCCAGCAGCCAAGATTGGAACGGCAACTATGGCTACACCTTC.

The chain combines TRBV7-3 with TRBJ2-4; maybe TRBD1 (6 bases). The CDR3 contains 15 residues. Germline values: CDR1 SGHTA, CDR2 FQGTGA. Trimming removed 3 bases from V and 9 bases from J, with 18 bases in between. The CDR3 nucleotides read TGTGCCAGCAGCTTTTCCGGGACACCCGACGGCATTCAGTACTTC. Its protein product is CASSFSGTPDGIQYF.

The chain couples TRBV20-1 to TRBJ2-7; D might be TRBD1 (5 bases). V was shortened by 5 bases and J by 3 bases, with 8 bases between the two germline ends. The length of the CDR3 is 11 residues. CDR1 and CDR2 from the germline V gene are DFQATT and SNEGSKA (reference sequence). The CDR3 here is CSAVQGYEQYF. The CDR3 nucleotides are TGCAGTGCTGTTCAGGGCTACGAGCAGTACTTC.

CDR3 sequence reads: CASSLTGEGKNTGELFF. For the CDR3, the DNA is TGTGCCAGCAGCTTAACTGGCGAAGGGAAGAACACCGGGGAGCTGTTTTTT. The rearrangement joins TRBV7-9 to TRBJ2-2; D not certain. V lost 2 bases and J lost 1, with 14 bases in between. The CDR3 contains 17 residues. Germline CDR1 SEHNR, CDR2 FQNEAQ (reference sequence).

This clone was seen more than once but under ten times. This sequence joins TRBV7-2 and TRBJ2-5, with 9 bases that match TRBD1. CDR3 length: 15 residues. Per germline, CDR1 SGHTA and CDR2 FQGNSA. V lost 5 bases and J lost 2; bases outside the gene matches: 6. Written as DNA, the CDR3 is TGTGCCAGCAGCCAAGGGACAGGGCATCAAGAGACCCAGTACTTC. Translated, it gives CASSQGTGHQETQYF.

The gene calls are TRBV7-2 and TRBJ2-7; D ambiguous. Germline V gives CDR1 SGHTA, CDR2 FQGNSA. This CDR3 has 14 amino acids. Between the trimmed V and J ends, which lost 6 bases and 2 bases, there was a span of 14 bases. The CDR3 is CASRWPGPPYEQYF. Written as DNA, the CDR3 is TGTGCCAGCAGATGGCCGGGTCCCCCCTACGAGCAGTACTTC.

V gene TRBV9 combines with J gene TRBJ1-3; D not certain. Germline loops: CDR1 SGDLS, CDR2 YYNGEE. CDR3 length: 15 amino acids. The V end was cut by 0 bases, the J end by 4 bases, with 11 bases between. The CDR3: CASSVAGTDGNTIYF. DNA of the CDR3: TGTGCCAGCAGCGTAGCTGGCACAGACGGAAACACCATATATTTT. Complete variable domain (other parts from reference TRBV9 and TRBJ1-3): DSGVTQTPKHLITATGQRVTLRCSPRSGDLSVYWYQQSLDQGLQFLIQYYNGEERAKGNILERFSAQQFPDLHSELNLSSLELGDSALYFCASSVAGTDGNTIYFGEGSWLTVV.

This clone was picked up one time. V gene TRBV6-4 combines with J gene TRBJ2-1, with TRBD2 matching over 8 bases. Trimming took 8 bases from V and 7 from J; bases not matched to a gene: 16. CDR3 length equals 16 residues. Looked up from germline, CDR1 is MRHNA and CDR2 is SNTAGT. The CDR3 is CASGEREQGNLNEQFF. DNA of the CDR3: TGTGCCAGCGGGGAGCGGGAGCAGGGGAACCTGAATGAGCAGTTCTTC.

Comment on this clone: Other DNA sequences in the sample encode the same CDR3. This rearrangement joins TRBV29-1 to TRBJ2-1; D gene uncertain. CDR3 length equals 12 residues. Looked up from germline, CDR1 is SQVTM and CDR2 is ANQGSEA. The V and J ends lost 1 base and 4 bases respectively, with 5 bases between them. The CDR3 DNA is TGCAGCGTTGAAGGGCGATACAATGAGCAGTTCTTC. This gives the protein CSVEGRYNEQFF.

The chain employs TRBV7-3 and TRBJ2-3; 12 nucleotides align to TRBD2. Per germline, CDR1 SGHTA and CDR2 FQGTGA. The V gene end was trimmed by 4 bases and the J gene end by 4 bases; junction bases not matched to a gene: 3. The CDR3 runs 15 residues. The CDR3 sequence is CASSSTSGRPDTQYF. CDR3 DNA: TGTGCCAGCAGCTCGACTAGCGGGAGACCAGATACGCAGTATTTT. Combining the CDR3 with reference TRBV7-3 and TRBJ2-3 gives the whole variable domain GAGVSQTPSNKVTEKGKYVELRCDPISGHTALYWYRQSLGQGPEFLIYFQGTGAADDSGLPNDRFFAVRPEGSVSTLKIQRTERGDSAVYLCASSSTSGRPDTQYFGPGTRLTVL.

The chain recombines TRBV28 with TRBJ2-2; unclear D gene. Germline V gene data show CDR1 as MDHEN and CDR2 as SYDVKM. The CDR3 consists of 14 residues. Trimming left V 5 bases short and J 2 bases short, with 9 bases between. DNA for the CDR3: TGTGCCAGCAGTGACTTCCCCAACACCGGGGAGCTGTTTTTT. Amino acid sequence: CASSDFPNTGELFF.

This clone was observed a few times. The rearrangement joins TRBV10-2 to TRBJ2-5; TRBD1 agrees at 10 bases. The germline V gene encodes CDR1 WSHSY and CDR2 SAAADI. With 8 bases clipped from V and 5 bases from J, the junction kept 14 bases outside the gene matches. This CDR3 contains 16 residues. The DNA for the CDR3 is TGCGCCAGCCGGGACAGGGGAGGCCCAGGGATTGAGACCCAGTACTTC. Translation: CASRDRGGPGIETQYF.

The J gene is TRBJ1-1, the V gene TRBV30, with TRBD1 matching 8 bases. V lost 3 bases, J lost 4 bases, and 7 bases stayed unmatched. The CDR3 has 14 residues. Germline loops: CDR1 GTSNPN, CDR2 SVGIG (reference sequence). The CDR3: CAWSPGGASTEAFF. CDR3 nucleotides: TGTGCCTGGAGCCCAGGGGGCGCGTCCACTGAAGCTTTCTTT.

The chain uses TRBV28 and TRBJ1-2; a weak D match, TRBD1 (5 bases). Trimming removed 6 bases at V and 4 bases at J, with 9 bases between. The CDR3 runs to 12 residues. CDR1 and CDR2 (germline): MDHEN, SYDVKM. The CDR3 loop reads CASSRQTYGYTF. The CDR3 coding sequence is TGTGCCAGCAGCAGACAGACCTATGGCTACACCTTC.

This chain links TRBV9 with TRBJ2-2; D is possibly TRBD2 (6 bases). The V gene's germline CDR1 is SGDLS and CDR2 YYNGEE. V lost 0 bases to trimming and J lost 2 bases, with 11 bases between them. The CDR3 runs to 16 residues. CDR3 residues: CASSVDPGGNTGELFF. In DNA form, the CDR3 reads TGTGCCAGCAGCGTAGATCCCGGGGGTAACACCGGGGAGCTGTTTTTT.

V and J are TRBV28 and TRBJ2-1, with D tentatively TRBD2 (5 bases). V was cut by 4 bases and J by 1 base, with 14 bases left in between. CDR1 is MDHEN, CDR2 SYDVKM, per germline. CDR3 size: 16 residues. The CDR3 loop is CASSSGWERSYNEQFF. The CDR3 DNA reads TGTGCCAGCAGTTCGGGATGGGAGAGGTCCTACAATGAGCAGTTCTTC. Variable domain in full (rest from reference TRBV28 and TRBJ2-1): DVKVTQSSRYLVKRTGEKVFLECVQDMDHENMFWYRQDPGLGLRLIYFSYDVKMKEKGDIPEGYSVSREKKERFSLILESASTNQTSMYLCASSSGWERSYNEQFFGPGTRLTVL.

The CDR3 region has the DNA TGCGCCAGCAGCTTCGGACTAGCGGAGACCGGGGAGCTGTTTTTT. Residues: CASSFGLAETGELFF. V is TRBV5-1 and J is TRBJ2-2; 10 positions match TRBD2. CDR1 is SGHRS, CDR2 YFSETQ, per germline. The CDR3 spans 15 residues. The V and J ends lost 2 bases and 5 bases, in that order; junction bases with no gene match: 3.

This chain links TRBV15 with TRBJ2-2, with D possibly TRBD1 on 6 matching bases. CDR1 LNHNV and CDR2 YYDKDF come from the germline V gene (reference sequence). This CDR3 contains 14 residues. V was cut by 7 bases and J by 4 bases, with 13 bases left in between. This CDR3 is CATKQGSLTGELFF. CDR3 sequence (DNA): TGTGCCACCAAGCAGGGGTCCCTCACCGGGGAGCTGTTTTTT.